Listed below are T cell receptor beta chains from one sample, sequenced in a study of TIL therapy for anti-PD-1-resistant metastatic lung cancer. Clones were read by immunoSEQ multiplex PCR, and TCRdb kept only the in-frame ones, dropping some. Counted here are about 47,000 clones, around 85% occurring once; the ten biggest clones make up approximately 5.1%. This sample comprised blood, obtained at baseline. The receptor set was obtained from a person aged 25-79 years with non-small cell lung cancer. Both conserved end residues are part of each CDR3. D genes are given only for firm matches. A clone size is listed for some rows: how often the clone was seen (once, few, many), or a class if it is expanded.

clone size,J gene,V gene,D gene,CDR3 protein,CDR3 DNA
few,TRBJ2-2,TRBV3-1/TRBV3-2,-,CASSQSGDAGELFF,TGTGCCAGCAGCCAATCGGGGGACGCCGGGGAGCTGTTTTTT
-,TRBJ1-5,TRBV3-1/TRBV3-2,-,CASSPFGAGQPQHF,-
-,TRBJ1-2,TRBV3-1/TRBV3-2,TRBD1,CASSRHRVEQGGVYGYTF,TGTGCCAGCAGCCGACACCGGGTCGAGCAGGGGGGTGTCTATGGCTACACCTTC
-,TRBJ2-7,TRBV29-1,TRBD1,CSVGGRPGQGFYEQYF,TGCAGCGTCGGCGGAAGACCGGGACAGGGGTTCTACGAGCAGTACTTC
-,TRBJ1-1,TRBV6-5,-,CASRGANTEAFF,TGTGCCAGCAGAGGGGCGAACACTGAAGCTTTCTTT
-,TRBJ2-1,TRBV5-4,-,CASSLPGLRGSYNEQFF,TGTGCCAGCAGCCTCCCCGGACTACGCGGATCCTACAATGAGCAGTTCTTC
-,TRBJ1-1,TRBV30,-,CAWRVTEAAEAFF,TGTGCCTGGAGGGTAACAGAGGCCGCTGAAGCTTTCTTT
-,TRBJ1-2,TRBV9,TRBD1,CASSPTGTGRYGYTF,TGTGCCTCCTCCCCCACCGGGACAGGACGTTATGGCTACACCTTC
-,TRBJ2-7,TRBV6-5,-,CASSYSRAGLGEQYF,TGTGCCAGCAGTTACTCGAGGGCTGGGCTGGGTGAGCAGTACTTC
-,TRBJ1-1,TRBV18,-,CASSPPSVNTEAFF,TGTGCCAGCTCACCACCCTCCGTGAACACTGAAGCTTTCTTT
once,TRBJ2-1,TRBV29-1,TRBD2,CSVAGLAGGHSYNEQFF,TGCAGCGTTGCGGGACTAGCGGGGGGCCACTCCTACAATGAGCAGTTCTTC
-,TRBJ1-6,TRBV27,-,CASSRQHWTALNSPLHF,TGTGCCAGCAGTCGACAACACTGGACAGCCCTTAATTCACCCCTCCACTTT
-,TRBJ2-7,TRBV30,-,CARAQGGSYEQYF,TGTGCCCGAGCCCAGGGGGGGTCCTACGAGCAGTACTTC
-,TRBJ2-2,TRBV7-2,-,CASSLVTMGTGELFF,TGTGCCAGCAGCTTAGTTACTATGGGCACCGGGGAGCTGTTTTTT
-,TRBJ2-5,TRBV28,-,CASNPPGHRETQYF,TGTGCCAGCAACCCTCCAGGTCATAGAGAGACCCAGTACTTC
-,TRBJ2-3,TRBV27,-,CASSLQGWADTQYF,TGTGCCAGCAGTTTACAGGGATGGGCAGATACGCAGTATTTT
-,TRBJ1-2,TRBV5-1,TRBD1,CASSTPDRDWDGYTF,TGCGCCAGCAGCACACCGGACAGGGACTGGGATGGCTACACCTTC
-,TRBJ2-5,TRBV18,TRBD2,CASSPAGGSQETQYF,TGTGCCAGCTCCCCGGCGGGGGGATCCCAAGAGACCCAGTACTTC
-,TRBJ1-3,TRBV27,-,CASSDSTARNTIYF,TGTGCCAGCAGTGACTCGACAGCTAGAAACACCATATATTTT
-,TRBJ2-2,TRBV4-1,-,CASSQALLGLTGELFF,TGCGCCAGCAGCCAAGCACTATTGGGACTCACCGGGGAGCTGTTTTTT
-,TRBJ1-1,TRBV13,-,CASSRGSMDTEAFF,TGTGCCAGCAGCCGGGGGTCCATGGACACTGAAGCTTTCTTT
-,TRBJ2-4,TRBV3-1/TRBV3-2,-,CASPPWGRAKNIQYF,TGTGCCAGCCCGCCCTGGGGGAGAGCCAAAAACATTCAGTACTTC
-,TRBJ1-2,TRBV19,-,CASGYLANYGYTF,TGTGCCAGCGGATATCTAGCTAACTATGGCTACACCTTC
-,TRBJ1-5,TRBV5-6,TRBD1,CASSLAGTGNQPQHF,TGTGCCAGCAGCTTGGCCGGGACAGGGAATCAGCCCCAGCATTTT
-,TRBJ1-5,TRBV3-1/TRBV3-2,TRBD1,CASRGQAGGPQHF,TGTGCCAGCAGAGGACAGGCTGGGGGGCCCCAGCATTTT
-,TRBJ2-3,TRBV4-3,-,CASSQGGSTDTQYF,TGCGCCAGCAGCCAAGGGGGGAGCACAGATACGCAGTATTTT
-,TRBJ1-5,TRBV15,-,CATRRGQNNQPQHF,TGTGCCACCAGACGGGGGCAAAATAATCAGCCCCAGCATTTT
few,TRBJ1-1,TRBV15,-,CATSRDRPDRNTEAFF,TGTGCCACCAGCAGAGACCGCCCGGACAGGAACACTGAAGCTTTCTTT
-,TRBJ2-5,TRBV5-4,-,CASSSPLGVQETQYF,TGTGCCAGCAGCTCCCCCCTCGGGGTACAAGAGACCCAGTACTTC
-,TRBJ2-1,TRBV10-3,-,CAISDSTVGSYNEQFF,TGTGCCATCAGTGATTCTACGGTTGGCTCCTACAATGAGCAGTTCTTC
-,TRBJ1-1,TRBV21-1,-,CASSKVRHDKPEAFF,TGTGCCAGCAGCAAAGTAAGGCATGATAAACCTGAAGCTTTCTTT
-,TRBJ2-7,TRBV5-5,TRBD1,CASTQGVHEQYF,TGTGCCAGCACACAGGGGGTCCACGAGCAGTACTTC
-,TRBJ2-1,TRBV5-1,TRBD2,CASSSRLAGDEQFF,TGCGCCAGCAGCTCCAGACTAGCGGGAGATGAGCAGTTCTTC
-,TRBJ2-5,TRBV11-2,-,CASSLSRDETQYF,TGTGCCAGCAGCTTAAGTAGGGATGAGACCCAGTACTTC
-,TRBJ1-1,TRBV28,TRBD1,CASSIPGQADTEAFF,TGTGCCAGCAGTATCCCCGGACAGGCTGACACTGAAGCTTTCTTT
-,TRBJ1-2,TRBV5-1,TRBD1,CASSLGTANYGYTF,TGCGCCAGCAGCCTCGGGACAGCTAACTATGGCTACACCTTC
once,TRBJ1-1,TRBV14,-,CASSLQASSEAFF,TGTGCCAGCAGCCTTCAAGCGAGTTCTGAAGCTTTCTTT
once,TRBJ2-5,TRBV10-3,TRBD1,CAISPQGDQETQYF,TGTGCCATCAGTCCACAGGGGGACCAAGAGACCCAGTACTTC
-,TRBJ1-1,TRBV7-8,TRBD1,CASSLTGGTEAFF,TGTGCCAGCAGCTTAACAGGGGGCACTGAAGCTTTCTTT
-,TRBJ1-2,TRBV12-3/TRBV12-4,-,CASSPTDYYGYTF,TGTGCCAGCAGCCCGACAGATTACTATGGCTACACCTTC
-,TRBJ2-3,TRBV7-6,TRBD1,CASSLEGTGYSDTQYF,TGTGCCAGCAGCTTAGAAGGGACAGGGTACTCAGATACGCAGTATTTT
-,TRBJ2-1,TRBV6-2/TRBV6-3,-,CASSYSGGHTNEQFF,TGTGCCAGCAGTTACTCGGGGGGGCACACAAATGAGCAGTTCTTC
-,TRBJ1-6,TRBV5-4,-,CASSLDGAYNSPLHF,TGTGCCAGCAGCTTGGATGGGGCTTATAATTCACCCCTCCACTTT
-,TRBJ2-4,TRBV6-5,TRBD2,CASSRAGGVNIQYF,TGTGCCAGCAGTCGTGCGGGGGGTGTAAACATTCAGTACTTC
-,TRBJ2-7,TRBV11-2,-,CASRPDRQGYHEQYF,TGTGCCAGCAGACCAGACCGGCAGGGGTACCACGAGCAGTACTTC
-,TRBJ1-1,TRBV5-1,-,CASSNTGTEAFF,TGCGCCAGCAGCAACACTGGGACAGAAGCTTTCTTT
-,TRBJ1-3,TRBV15,-,CATSREGLSGNTIYF,TGTGCCACCAGCAGAGAGGGGCTCTCTGGAAACACCATATATTTT
-,TRBJ1-1,TRBV28,-,CASSLASLNTEAFF,TGTGCCAGCAGTTTGGCCAGCTTGAACACTGAAGCTTTCTTT
-,TRBJ2-7,TRBV5-1,-,CASSLDPGATREQYF,TGCGCCAGCAGCTTGGATCCAGGTGCTACTCGCGAGCAGTACTTC
-,TRBJ2-7,TRBV10-1,-,CASRQTYYEQYF,TGCGCCAGCCGGCAGACTTACTACGAGCAGTACTTC
-,TRBJ1-6,TRBV27,-,CASSLFWDQQNSPLHF,TGTGCCAGCAGTTTATTCTGGGACCAGCAAAATTCACCCCTCCACTTT
-,TRBJ2-5,TRBV11-2,-,CASSLGPGIQETQYF,TGTGCCAGCAGCTTAGGTCCCGGGATCCAAGAGACCCAGTACTTC
-,TRBJ1-3,TRBV6-5,-,CASSETQEGNTIYF,TGTGCCAGCAGCGAGACGCAGGAGGGAAACACCATATATTTT
once,TRBJ2-7,TRBV2,TRBD2,CASSGTREGEQYF,TGTGCCAGCAGTGGTACTAGGGAGGGCGAGCAGTACTTC
-,TRBJ2-1,TRBV7-2,TRBD1,CASRSGGVYIDEQFF,TGTGCCAGCAGGTCAGGGGGCGTTTATATAGATGAGCAGTTCTTC
-,TRBJ2-3,TRBV12-5,-,CASGLSELDTQYF,TGTGCTAGTGGTTTGTCGGAGCTTGATACGCAGTATTTT
-,TRBJ2-3,TRBV2,-,CATYTDTQYF,TGTGCCACCTACACAGATACGCAGTATTTT